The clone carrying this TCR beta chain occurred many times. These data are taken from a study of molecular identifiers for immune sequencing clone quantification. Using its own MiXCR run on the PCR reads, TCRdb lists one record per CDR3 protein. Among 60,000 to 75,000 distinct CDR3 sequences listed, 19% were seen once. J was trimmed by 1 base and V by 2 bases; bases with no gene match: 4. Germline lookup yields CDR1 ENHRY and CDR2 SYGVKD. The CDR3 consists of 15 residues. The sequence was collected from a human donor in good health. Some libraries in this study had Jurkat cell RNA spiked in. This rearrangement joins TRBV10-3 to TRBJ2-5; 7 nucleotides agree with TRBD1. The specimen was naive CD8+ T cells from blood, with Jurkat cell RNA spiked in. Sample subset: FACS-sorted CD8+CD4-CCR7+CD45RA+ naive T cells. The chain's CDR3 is CAISEPGTVQETQYF. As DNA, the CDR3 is TGTGCCATCAGTGAGCCTGGGACAGTCCAAGAGACCCAGTACTTC.